This entry features one TCR beta chain sequence. The data derive from a study of blood T cell repertoires in COVID-19. Study-level information: Acute and convalescent COVID-19 samples came from the United States, Italy and Spain.

Profiled with immunoSEQ multiplex PCR; TCRdb holds only in-frame clones, not every one. Among about 170,000 clones listed, 80% to 90% were seen once. Trimming at V came to 3 bases and at J to 5 bases, leaving 4 bases not matched to a gene. This CDR3 spans 15 amino acids. The germline V gene has CDR1 KGHDR and CDR2 SFDVKD. Specimen: peripheral blood. J is TRBJ1-1 and V is TRBV24-1; 11 bases match TRBD1. This sequence was found in a man aged 18 to 29 with active or convalescent COVID-19. The CDR3 loop reads CATSDPGTGGTEAFF. In DNA form, the CDR3 reads TGTGCCACCAGTGATCCCGGGACAGGGGGTACTGAAGCTTTCTTT.